Ten or more counts support the clone carrying this T cell receptor beta chain. No antigen is known for it. TCRdb re-derived calls from the RACE reads in MiXCR, one entry per CDR3 protein. The data show over 55,000 distinct CDR3 sequences, more than 8% seen once. The data originate from a study of human T cells and chemical hapten exposure. Study-wide context: An area of 2 cm by more than 1.5 cm on upper inner arm skin received 2% DPC for sensitization. Study results and limitations: Healthy people's immune response may differ from that of the donors, who had alopecia. It was expanded TCRs that formed significantly more large CDR3 similarity clusters than controls did.

Per the germline V gene, CDR1 is SQVTM and CDR2 is ANQGSEA. This CDR3 region has 15 residues. V lost 7 bases, J lost 8 bases, and 12 bases stayed unmatched. Time point reported: pre-sensitization, week 0. Treatment described: therapeutic diphenylcyclopropenone sensitization with weekly scalp DPC. This clonotype originated in a man aged 40-49 years with alopecia areata. Some clones in this sample may be carry-over from other donors' samples. This specimen was whole blood, taken in connection with sensitization to the hapten diphenylcyclopropenone (DPC). The rearrangement links TRBV29-1 to TRBJ2-1, with 12 nucleotides matching TRBD1. In DNA, the CDR3 is TGCAGCGGTGCCCGGGGGACAGGGGGCCGGGATGAGCAGTTCTTC. Residues: CSGARGTGGRDEQFF.